This T cell receptor beta chain originates from a study of identical twins. TCRdb independently ran MiXCR on the 5' RACE reads; one entry per CDR3 protein. The table shows under 1 million distinct CDR3 sequences, with 9% to 15% occurring only once. There are a few counts of this clonotype. This sample also appeared in a second study, on yellow fever vaccine responses in identical twins.

Input material: PBMCs. The sequence derives from a woman between 18 and 29 years old in good health.

In DNA form, the CDR3 reads TGTGCCAGCAGCATCCCTAGAGGTGAGCAGTTCTTC. It specifies CASSIPRGEQFF. The V gene is TRBV7-9, the J gene TRBJ2-1, with D uncertain. The germline V gene encodes CDR1 SEHNR and CDR2 FQNEAQ (reference sequence). The CDR3 length is 12 residues. Trimming removed 5 bases from V and 9 bases from J, with 11 bases in between.